The 3 T cell receptor beta chains presented below share a single source sample, sequenced in a study of blood T cell repertoires in COVID-19. Data came from immunoSEQ multiplex PCR; TCRdb stores just in-frame clones and leaves some out. The sample has just under 65,000 clones, around 76% seen once. Source material: peripheral blood. Every receptor here comes from a human donor in a cohort sampled during active COVID-19.

The genes are TRBV4-1 and TRBJ1-2; a possible D gene is TRBD1 (6 bases). V lost 3 bases, J lost 3 bases, and 8 bases lay in between. From germline, CDR1 is MGHRA and CDR2 YSYEKL. This CDR3 has 13 amino acids. DNA for the CDR3: TGCGCCAGCAGCCACCGACAGGACTATGGCTACACCTTC. It encodes CASSHRQDYGYTF.

The V call is TRBV18, the J call TRBJ1-1; no firm D call. Germline loops: CDR1 KGHSH, CDR2 LQKENI. The CDR3 is 14 amino acids. V lost 1 base and J lost 7, with 13 bases in between. CDR3 DNA: TGTGCCAGCTCACCACAAGGACTTGGCGATGAAGCTTTCTTT. The encoded protein is CASSPQGLGDEAFF.

CDR3 sequence reads: CASSGQGSGELFF. Written as DNA, the CDR3 is TGTGCCAGCAGCGGACAGGGTTCCGGGGAGCTGTTTTTT. This sequence joins TRBV16 and TRBJ2-2; 8 positions agree with TRBD1. After removal of 5 bases from V and 6 bases from J, the junction contained 2 bases not matched to a gene. The CDR3 loop spans 13 amino acids. Germline assignment: CDR1 KGHSY and CDR2 FQNENV. The full variable domain, in which reference TRBV16 and TRBJ2-2 provide the parts outside the CDR3, is GEEVAQTPKHLVRGEGQKAKLYCAPIKGHSYVFWYQQVLKNEFKFLISFQNENVFDETGMPKERFSAKCLPNSPCSLEIQATKLEDSAVYFCASSGQGSGELFFGEGSRLTVL.